Below, 25 T cell receptor beta chains from the same sample are listed, as sequenced in a study of blood T cell repertoires in COVID-19. Sequenced by immunoSEQ multiplex PCR; TCRdb stores in-frame clones only, minus some. The top ten clones hold 6.5% to 7.5% of a sample with about 170,000 clones, 70% to 85% of them seen once. What was sequenced was peripheral blood. These receptors originate from an elderly man with COVID-19, enrolled during active disease.

The rearrangement links TRBV2 to TRBJ1-5, with D possibly matching TRBD1 (6 bases). Trimming took off 1 base at V and 7 bases at J, with 14 bases between the two ends. Germline V gene sequence: CDR1 SNHLY, CDR2 FYNNEI. This CDR3 comprises 15 residues. CDR3 in amino acids: CASSEGTARGQPQHF. The CDR3 nucleotides read TGTGCCAGCAGTGAAGGGACGGCGAGGGGGCAGCCCCAGCATTTT.

This chain connects TRBV6-4 to TRBJ1-4; D is ambiguous. The germline gives CDR1 MRHNA, CDR2 SNTAGT. The length of the CDR3 is 13 residues. Trimming removed 3 bases at V and 13 bases at J, with 15 bases between. CDR3 protein: CASSEWEKLRLFF. The CDR3 nucleotides are TGTGCCAGCAGTGAATGGGAGAAGCTGAGACTGTTTTTT.

Details on this clone: Different DNA sequences within this sample yield the same CDR3. The genes are TRBV3-1 (or the pseudogene TRBV3-2) and TRBJ1-1; D call uncertain. V was cut by 3 bases and J by 5 bases, with 7 bases left in between. The V gene's germline CDR1 is LGHDT and CDR2 YNNKEL (reference sequence). This CDR3 spans 12 amino acids. CDR3 bases: TGTGCCAGCAGCCAGGTAGAGACTGAAGCTTTCTTT. This sequence encodes CASSQVETEAFF.

The V and J genes are TRBV7-3 and TRBJ2-1; 7 bases agree with TRBD2. Germline V CDR1 and CDR2: SGHTA, FQGTGA. The CDR3 covers 16 residues. V shed 2 bases, J shed 4 bases, and the junction held 8 bases outside the gene matches. The CDR3 reads CASSLAAGALYNEQFF. CDR3 sequence (DNA): TGTGCCAGCAGCTTAGCCGCGGGAGCACTTTACAATGAGCAGTTCTTC.

The V call is TRBV19, the J call TRBJ1-5; a possible D gene is TRBD1 (5 bases). Trimming cost V 3 bases and J 11 bases, with 17 bases left between them. The CDR3 sequence is 14 residues long. Germline CDR1 LNHDA, CDR2 SQIVND (reference sequence). CDR3 nucleotides: TGTGCCAGTAGTATGGGCCCGGGGGGACGGGCCCAGCATTTT. Amino acid sequence: CASSMGPGGRAQHF.

This clone was recorded once. The rearrangement uses TRBV6-5 and TRBJ1-1, with 7 bases lining up with TRBD1. This CDR3 has 15 residues. Germline V gene lookup returns CDR1 MNHEY and CDR2 SVGAGI. V dropped 5 bases and J dropped 0; count of bases not matched to a gene: 6. CDR3 sequence reads: CASSRDRTMNTEAFF. The CDR3 nucleotides are TGTGCCAGCAGTCGGGACAGAACCATGAACACTGAAGCTTTCTTT.

CDR3 bases: TGTGCCAGTAACCTGGACAGGGGAGGCAATCAGCCCCAGCATTTT. Translation: CASNLDRGGNQPQHF. The V and J genes are TRBV19 and TRBJ1-5; 9 bases line up with TRBD1. This CDR3 comprises 15 residues. Trimming removed 7 bases from V and 2 bases from J; junction bases left unmatched: 6. Germline V CDR1 and CDR2: LNHDA, SQIVND (reference sequence).

This CDR3 is CASSPSPGNTIYF. The CDR3 bases are TGTGCCAGCAGCCCTAGCCCTGGAAACACCATATATTTT. V is TRBV7-2 and J is TRBJ1-3; no definite D call. The CDR3 sequence is 13 residues long. Germline assignment: CDR1 SGHTA and CDR2 FQGNSA. Trimming took off 5 bases at V and 2 bases at J, with 7 bases between the two ends.

The chain recombines TRBV2 with TRBJ1-4; 8 bases fit TRBD1. The germline CDR1 and CDR2 sequences are SNHLY and FYNNEI. The CDR3 is 15 amino acids. The V segment lost 7 bases and the J segment 8 bases; nucleotides outside the gene matches: 12. CDR3 protein: CASKSQGATGEKLFF. DNA for the CDR3: TGTGCCAGCAAATCCCAGGGGGCCACGGGGGAAAAACTGTTTTTT.

The chain couples TRBV14 to TRBJ2-1, with a tentative D call TRBD1 (5 bases). This CDR3 has 12 amino acids. CDR1 and CDR2 from the germline V gene are SGHDN and FVKESK. Trimming removed 2 bases at V and 7 bases at J, with 6 bases between. CDR3 loop: CASSQHRNEQFF. In DNA, the CDR3 is TGTGCCAGCAGCCAACACAGGAATGAGCAGTTCTTC.

The chain links TRBV29-1 to TRBJ2-7, with TRBD1 matching over 8 bases. Germline lookup yields CDR1 SQVTM and CDR2 ANQGSEA. This CDR3 contains 15 residues. Trimming at V came to 7 bases and at J to 1 base, leaving 12 bases not matched to a gene. The CDR3, as DNA: TGCAGCGCCCGCCAGGGGGCGAGTAGTTCCTACGAGCAGTACTTC. As protein: CSARQGASSSYEQYF.

The rearrangement uses TRBV3-1 (or the pseudogene TRBV3-2) and TRBJ1-2; 10 bases match TRBD1. The germline CDR1 and CDR2 sequences are LGHDT and YNNKEL (reference sequence). The CDR3 runs to 20 residues. J gave up 0 bases and V 1 base, and 14 bases lay outside the gene matches. DNA of the CDR3: TGTGCCAGCAGCCAAGGCCCCGGGACAGGGGATACCCTCCCTAACTATGGCTACACCTTC. It specifies CASSQGPGTGDTLPNYGYTF.

The chain is built from TRBV4-2 and TRBJ1-2; weak D call: TRBD1 (5 bases). V lost 3 bases and J 3 bases, leaving 14 bases between the germline ends. This CDR3 is 15 amino acids long. Per the germline V gene, CDR1 is LGHNA and CDR2 is YNFKEQ. CDR3 sequence: CASSQATTGYYGYTF. In DNA form, the CDR3 reads TGTGCCAGCAGCCAGGCCACTACAGGCTACTATGGCTACACCTTC.

This chain links TRBV3-1 (or the pseudogene TRBV3-2) with TRBJ2-3; 10 nucleotides match TRBD1. The length of the CDR3 is 15 residues. Germline CDR1 is LGHDT and CDR2 is YNNKEL (reference sequence). Trimming took 4 bases from V and 4 from J; bases not matched to a gene: 5. The chain's CDR3 is CASSPRQGASDTQYF. The CDR3, as DNA: TGTGCCAGCAGCCCCCGACAGGGGGCCTCAGATACGCAGTATTTT.

The genes are TRBV18 and TRBJ1-1; D is ambiguous. Germline CDR1 reads KGHSH; CDR2 reads LQKENI. The length of the CDR3 is 15 residues. Trimming cost V 8 bases and J 1 base, with 17 bases left between them. CDR3: CASGQSESGNTEAFF. The CDR3, as DNA: TGTGCCAGCGGTCAAAGCGAAAGTGGGAACACTGAAGCTTTCTTT.

V is TRBV5-6 and J is TRBJ1-2; TRBD1 is a possible D gene (6 bases). The CDR3 consists of 14 residues. Trimming stripped 0 bases from V and 2 bases from J, with 8 bases between. CDR1 and CDR2 from the germline V gene are SGHDT and YYEEEE. CDR3 coding DNA: TGTGCCAGCAGCTTGGTGGACAGAAACTATGGCTACACCTTC. This sequence encodes CASSLVDRNYGYTF.

The chain combines TRBV2 with TRBJ1-2, with 10 bases lining up with TRBD1. Losses at the gene ends were 6 bases for V and 0 bases for J; bases not matched to a gene: 4. The CDR3 loop spans 15 amino acids. Germline values: CDR1 SNHLY, CDR2 FYNNEI. The CDR3 nucleotides read TGTGCCAGCAGGGGGGGACAGGGGCCTAACTATGGCTACACCTTC. This codes for CASRGGQGPNYGYTF.

The V call is TRBV11-2, the J call TRBJ1-1; 8 bases align to TRBD1. V shed 2 bases, J shed 6 bases, and the junction held 2 bases outside the gene matches. Germline lookup yields CDR1 SGHAT and CDR2 FQNNGV. There are 13 residues in the CDR3. The CDR3 DNA reads as TGTGCCAGCAGCTTAACAGGGGGGGCTGAAGCTTTCTTT. It encodes CASSLTGGAEAFF.

The rearrangement uses TRBV7-8 and TRBJ1-2, with D maybe TRBD1 (5 bases). Germline V gives CDR1 SGHVS, CDR2 FQNEAQ. The ends were cut back, 5 bases at V and 4 bases at J, with 8 bases in the middle. This CDR3 region has 12 residues. For the CDR3, the DNA is TGTGCCAGCAGCAGGGGCGGCTATGGCTACACCTTC. It translates to CASSRGGYGYTF.

This clone was found once. Other DNA sequences within the sample encode an identical CDR3. The chain carries TRBV5-1 and TRBJ1-1, with no clear D. The CDR3 sequence is 13 residues long. Germline V gene data show CDR1 as SGHRS and CDR2 as YFSETQ. Trimming stripped 2 bases from V and 1 base from J, with 6 bases between. The CDR3 nucleotides read TGCGCCAGCAGCTTCCAGGAGAACACTGAAGCTTTCTTT. Translating it yields CASSFQENTEAFF.

A remark on this clone: The same CDR3 can be traced to other DNA sequences in this sample. The V call is TRBV11-2, the J call TRBJ1-3; D is perhaps TRBD1 (6 bases). The CDR3 sequence is 13 residues long. Germline-derived CDR1 and CDR2 are SGHAT and FQNNGV. Trimming took 3 bases from V and 5 from J, leaving 8 bases between them. The CDR3 loop is CASSLDSRNTIYF. The CDR3 nucleotides are TGTGCCAGCAGCTTGGACAGTAGAAACACCATATATTTT.

The chain combines TRBV10-1 with TRBJ1-5, with 9 bases matching TRBD1. V was clipped by 0 bases and J by 6 bases; unmatched bases: 9. Germline lookup yields CDR1 WNHNN and CDR2 SYGVQD (reference sequence). The CDR3 runs 17 residues. The CDR3 loop reads CASSESVDRGGSQPQHF. In nucleotides, the CDR3 is TGCGCCAGCAGTGAGTCCGTGGACAGGGGAGGGAGTCAGCCCCAGCATTTT.

The chain employs TRBV19 and TRBJ1-2; tentative D call: TRBD1 (5 bases). Germline CDR1 and CDR2: LNHDA and SQIVND (reference sequence). The V end lost 6 bases, the J end lost 1 base, and 9 bases lay between the germline ends. The length of the CDR3 is 13 residues. The DNA for the CDR3 is TGTGCCAGTAGCACCAGGGTTAACTATGGCTACACCTTC. Its translation: CASSTRVNYGYTF.

This clone occurred a few times. The chain uses TRBV5-1 and TRBJ1-2, with TRBD1 matching over 7 bases. Trimming at V came to 0 bases and at J to 0 bases, leaving 2 bases not matched to a gene. The CDR3 consists of 15 residues. Germline CDR1 and CDR2: SGHRS and YFSETQ. The CDR3 sequence is CASSLGQGPNYGYTF. The DNA for the CDR3 is TGCGCCAGCAGCTTGGGACAGGGTCCTAACTATGGCTACACCTTC.

The chain is built from TRBV7-8 and TRBJ1-2; 9 nucleotides align to TRBD1. Per the germline V gene, CDR1 is SGHVS and CDR2 is FQNEAQ. The CDR3 is made up of 14 amino acids. V dropped 4 bases and J dropped 8; count of bases not matched to a gene: 8. The CDR3 DNA follows: TGTGCCAGCAGCTACGGGACAGGGAATGTGGGCTACACCTTC. Its protein is CASSYGTGNVGYTF.